The sample holds a few counts of the clone carrying this T cell receptor beta chain. Its antigen is unknown. V shed 4 bases and J shed 3 bases, with 9 bases lying between them. Germline-derived CDR1 and CDR2 are SQVTM and ANQGSEA. The CDR3 has 12 residues. This entry belongs to a study of naive and memory T cell subsets. Four PCR rounds used nested alpha and beta constant region primers plus the SP2 primer. Blood and skin TCR RNA was reverse transcribed with alpha and beta constant primers. TCRdb re-called the 5' RACE reads with MiXCR, one entry per CDR3 protein. The sample has about 62,000 distinct CDR3 sequences; approximately 8% are singletons. Study-level findings and limits: This RNA-based method may be sensitive to activation-related transcript changes.

A UMI-containing oligonucleotide was joined by 3' ligation to the TCR cDNA template. Whole blood, 2.5 ml, came from adult healthy volunteers. The clonotype originates from a female donor in good health. V gene TRBV29-1 combines with J gene TRBJ1-2, with D uncertain. The CDR3 loop is CSVGVGDYGYTF. CDR3 nucleotide sequence: TGCAGCGTTGGGGTCGGAGACTATGGCTACACCTTC.